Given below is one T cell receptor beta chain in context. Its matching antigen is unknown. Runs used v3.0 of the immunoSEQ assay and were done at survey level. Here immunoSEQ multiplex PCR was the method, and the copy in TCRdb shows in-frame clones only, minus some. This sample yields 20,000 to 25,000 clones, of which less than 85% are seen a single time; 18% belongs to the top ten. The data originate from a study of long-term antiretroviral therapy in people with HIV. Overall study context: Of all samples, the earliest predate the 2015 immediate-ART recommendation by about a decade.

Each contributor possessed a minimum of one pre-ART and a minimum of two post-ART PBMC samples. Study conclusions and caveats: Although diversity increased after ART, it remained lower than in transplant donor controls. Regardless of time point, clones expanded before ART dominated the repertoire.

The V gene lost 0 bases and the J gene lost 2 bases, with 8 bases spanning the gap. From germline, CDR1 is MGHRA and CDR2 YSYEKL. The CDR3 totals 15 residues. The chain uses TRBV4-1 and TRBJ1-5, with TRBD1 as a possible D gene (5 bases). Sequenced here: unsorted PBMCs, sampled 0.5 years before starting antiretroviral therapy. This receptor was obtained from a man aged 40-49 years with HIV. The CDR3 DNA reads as TGCGCCAGCAGCCAAGATTGGGGGGGCAATCAGCCCCAGCATTTT. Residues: CASSQDWGGNQPQHF.